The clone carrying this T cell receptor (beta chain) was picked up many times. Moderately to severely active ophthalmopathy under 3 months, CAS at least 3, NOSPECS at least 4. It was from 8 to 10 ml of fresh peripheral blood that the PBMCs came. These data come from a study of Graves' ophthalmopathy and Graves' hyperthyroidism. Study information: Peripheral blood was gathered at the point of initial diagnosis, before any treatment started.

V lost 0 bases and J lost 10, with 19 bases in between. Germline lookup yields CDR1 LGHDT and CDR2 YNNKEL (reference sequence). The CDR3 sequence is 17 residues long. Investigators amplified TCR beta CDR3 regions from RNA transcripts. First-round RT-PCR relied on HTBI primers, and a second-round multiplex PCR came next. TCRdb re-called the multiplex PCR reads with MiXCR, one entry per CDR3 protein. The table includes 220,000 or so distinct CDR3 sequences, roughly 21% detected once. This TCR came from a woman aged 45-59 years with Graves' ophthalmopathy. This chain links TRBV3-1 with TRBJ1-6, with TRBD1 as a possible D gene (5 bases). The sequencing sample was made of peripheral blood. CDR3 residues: CASSQDKGPRGFSPLHF. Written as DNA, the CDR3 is TGTGCCAGCAGCCAAGATAAGGGACCTCGAGGGTTCTCACCCCTCCACTTT.